The 24 T cell receptor beta chains given below trace back to one sample, sequenced in a study of T-cell reconstitution after alpha-beta-depleted transplantation in children. These TCRs' antigens remain unknown. Study findings and constraints: The authors attributed T-cell counts and diversity one year after transplant mostly to newly produced T cells.

A TCRbeta library incorporating unique molecular identifiers was prepared. A single record per CDR3 protein comes from TCRdb applying MiXCR to the PCR reads. The sample contains fewer than 350,000 distinct CDR3 sequences, roughly 8.2% of which appear only once. The sequencing here drew on peripheral blood, taken 360 days after TCRalphabeta/CD19-depleted stem cell transplant. Receptors were obtained from a female patient aged 2-15 years who had a stem cell transplant for Fanconi anemia, so the T cells may come from the graft donor.

In this sample, this clonotype turned up many times. The genes are TRBV5-1 and TRBJ1-1, with 8 bases that match TRBD1. From germline, CDR1 is SGHRS and CDR2 YFSETQ. J gave up 0 bases and V 0 bases, and 4 bases lay outside the gene matches. The CDR3 runs to 16 residues. CDR3 nucleotide sequence: TGCGCCAGCAGCTTGGAGGCCAGGGGGCTGAACACTGAAGCTTTCTTT. It encodes CASSLEARGLNTEAFF.

This clonotype was counted ten times or more. The J gene is TRBJ2-1, the V gene TRBV28; a weak D match, TRBD2 (7 bases). The CDR3 runs to 17 residues. V gave up 4 bases and J gave up 1 base, with 17 bases separating them. Germline-derived CDR1 and CDR2 are MDHEN and SYDVKM. CDR3 sequence (DNA): TGTGCCAGCAGTTCCCTTCCTAGGGGGGGTTCCTACAATGAGCAGTTCTTC. Its protein is CASSSLPRGGSYNEQFF.

Ten or more counts support this clonotype. The chain has TRBV29-1 and TRBJ2-7; D perhaps matches TRBD1 (5 bases). V dropped 4 bases and J dropped 2 bases, with 12 bases sitting between them. The CDR3 extends over 13 amino acids. The germline gives CDR1 SQVTM, CDR2 ANQGSEA. The CDR3 DNA reads as TGCAGCGTTGTAGGGGATAGCACCTACGAGCAGTACTTC. Its protein product is CSVVGDSTYEQYF.

This clonotype was observed many times. The chain couples TRBV10-3 to TRBJ2-7; no clear D. CDR3 length equals 11 residues. Germline CDR1 ENHRY, CDR2 SYGVKD. V lost 5 bases to trimming and J lost 4 bases, with 6 bases between them. CDR3 region: CAISQWYEQYF. CDR3 DNA sequence: TGTGCCATCAGTCAGTGGTACGAGCAGTACTTC.

This clonotype occurred a few times. V and J are TRBV7-6 and TRBJ2-5; a weak D match, TRBD2 (5 bases). CDR3 length equals 14 residues. Looked up from germline, CDR1 is SGHVS and CDR2 is FNYEAQ. Trimming cost V 5 bases and J 5 bases, with 15 bases left between them. The CDR3 reads CASSPPQSGETQYF. The CDR3 DNA sequence: TGTGCCAGCAGCCCCCCTCAGAGCGGTGAGACCCAGTACTTC.

This clonotype was recorded a few times. This chain uses TRBV6-5 with TRBJ1-2; 7 nucleotides line up with TRBD1. V dropped 5 bases and J dropped 2; count of bases not matched to a gene: 5. Looked up from germline, CDR1 is MNHEY and CDR2 is SVGAGI. The CDR3 sequence is 14 residues long. The chain's CDR3 is CASSPTDRNYGYTF. The CDR3 coding sequence is TGTGCCAGCAGTCCGACGGACAGGAACTATGGCTACACCTTC.

This clonotype showed up many times. V and J are TRBV12-3 or TRBV12-4 and TRBJ2-7; D unclear. The CDR3 sequence is 14 residues long. Deletions cut 7 bases from V and 4 bases from J, with 17 bases between. DNA of the CDR3: TGTGCCAGCACCTTTGGGCTTTCTTTTTACGAGCAGTACTTC. The encoded protein is CASTFGLSFYEQYF.

The chain combines TRBV7-9 with TRBJ2-1, with 12 bases aligning to TRBD2. The CDR3 is made up of 16 amino acids. V was pared by 3 bases and J by 4 bases, with 4 bases of the junction left unmatched. Germline V gene data show CDR1 as SEHNR and CDR2 as FQNEAQ (reference sequence). CDR3 coding DNA: TGTGCCAGCAGCTTTCGACTAGCGGGGGAATACAATGAGCAGTTCTTC. Amino acid sequence: CASSFRLAGEYNEQFF.

The J gene is TRBJ2-7, the V gene TRBV12-3 or TRBV12-4, with D unclear. Trimming removed 5 bases from V and 2 bases from J, with 13 bases in between. CDR3 length equals 14 residues. This CDR3 is CASSRREGTYEQYF. CDR3 in DNA: TGTGCCAGCAGTCGAAGGGAAGGCACCTACGAGCAGTACTTC.

This clonotype was seen a handful of times. CDR3 protein: CASSFTGFGNQPQHF. Here the CDR3 DNA reads TGTGCCAGCAGTTTCACAGGGTTCGGCAATCAGCCCCAGCATTTT. The chain links TRBV27 to TRBJ1-5; possible D gene TRBD1, 6 bases. The germline V gene encodes CDR1 MNHEY and CDR2 SMNVEV (reference sequence). There are 15 residues in the CDR3. The V gene lost 3 bases and the J gene lost 2 bases, with 11 bases spanning the gap.

This clonotype was counted many times. The rearrangement links TRBV12-3 or TRBV12-4 to TRBJ1-1, with unresolved D. V shed 6 bases and J shed 0 bases, with 11 bases lying between them. This CDR3 is 14 amino acids long. CDR3 sequence reads: CASSLVEMNTEAFF. The CDR3 DNA reads TGTGCCAGCAGCCTAGTTGAGATGAACACTGAAGCTTTCTTT.

This clonotype has ten or more counts. V usage is TRBV20-1 and J usage is TRBJ2-1, with 12 positions matching TRBD2. The trim removed 2 bases at V and 15 bases at J, leaving 2 bases unmatched. Germline loops: CDR1 DFQATT, CDR2 SNEGSKA (reference sequence). This CDR3 has 11 residues. CDR3 coding DNA: TGCAGTGCTAGACTAGCGGGAGGGGTGTTCTTC. Its protein is CSARLAGGVFF.

The table lists this clonotype with many counts. The chain combines TRBV6-5 with TRBJ2-2; the match to TRBD1 covers 7 bases. Looked up from germline, CDR1 is MNHEY and CDR2 is SVGAGI. The CDR3 is 15 amino acids. V lost 0 bases and J lost 9; bases outside the gene matches: 7. CDR3 in DNA: TGTGCCAGCAGTTACTCATCCCGACAGGGTTGGGAGCTGTTTTTT. Its translation is CASSYSSRQGWELFF.

This clonotype was found many times. This chain connects TRBV28 to TRBJ2-7, with 11 bases identical to TRBD2. The CDR3 totals 16 residues. Germline V CDR1 and CDR2: MDHEN, SYDVKM. Trimming cost V 2 bases and J 4 bases; bases outside gene matches: 7. The CDR3 bases are TGTGCCAGCAGTTTAAATCTAGCGGGGGGACTATACGAGCAGTACGTC. It encodes CASSLNLAGGLYEQYV.

This clonotype came up many times. V is TRBV7-3 and J is TRBJ2-5, with TRBD1 matching over 7 bases. This CDR3 spans 13 amino acids. Trimming cost V 5 bases and J 5 bases; bases outside gene matches: 5. Germline CDR1 is SGHTA and CDR2 is FQGTGA. The CDR3 sequence: CASSGTVGETQYF. CDR3 DNA sequence: TGTGCCAGCAGCGGGACAGTTGGGGAGACCCAGTACTTC.

The rearrangement uses TRBV7-8 and TRBJ1-3; no definite D call. V gave up 1 base and J gave up 0 bases, with 10 bases separating them. Germline CDR1 SGHVS, CDR2 FQNEAQ. The CDR3 has 16 amino acids. The CDR3 here is CASSLVAGSSGNTIYF. For the CDR3, the DNA is TGTGCCAGCAGCTTAGTGGCGGGGAGCTCTGGAAACACCATATATTTT.

This clonotype was counted at least ten times. The chain joins TRBV9 to TRBJ1-1, with D hard to call. The CDR3 length is 13 residues. Trimming cost V 1 base and J 1 base, with 5 bases left between them. The germline V gene encodes CDR1 SGDLS and CDR2 YYNGEE. The CDR3 DNA is TGTGCCAGCAGCGTAAGCCCGAACACTGAAGCTTTCTTT. This gives the protein CASSVSPNTEAFF.

The table lists this clonotype with many counts. V usage is TRBV2 and J usage is TRBJ2-2, with D uncertain. The CDR3 loop spans 12 amino acids. V was pared by 6 bases and J by 5 bases, with 7 bases between. Germline V gene lookup returns CDR1 SNHLY and CDR2 FYNNEI. For the CDR3, the DNA is TGTGCCAGCAGGGAGTTTACCGGGGAGCTGTTTTTT. It is translated as CASREFTGELFF.

This clonotype was detected ten times or more. The chain is built from TRBV4-3 and TRBJ1-6; TRBD1 is a possible D gene (6 bases). This CDR3 comprises 15 residues. The ends were cut back, 4 bases at V and 7 bases at J, with 14 bases in the middle. The V gene's germline CDR1 is LGHNA and CDR2 YSLEER. The CDR3 DNA is TGCGCCAGCAGCCGAACAGGGTTTTTGAATTCACCCCTCCACTTT. It encodes CASSRTGFLNSPLHF.

This clonotype was recorded at least ten times. This chain links TRBV9 with TRBJ2-2; the D gene is possibly TRBD2 (6 bases). V lost 4 bases and J 2 bases, leaving 12 bases between the germline ends. Germline V gene sequence: CDR1 SGDLS, CDR2 YYNGEE. This CDR3 has 15 amino acids. DNA of the CDR3: TGTGCCAGCAGCATGGGACTTGCTAACACCGGGGAGCTGTTTTTT. Its protein product is CASSMGLANTGELFF. Looking up the rest from reference TRBV9 and TRBJ2-2 gives the full variable domain: DSGVTQTPKHLITATGQRVTLRCSPRSGDLSVYWYQQSLDQGLQFLIQYYNGEERAKGNILERFSAQQFPDLHSELNLSSLELGDSALYFCASSMGLANTGELFFGEGSRLTVL.

The chain couples TRBV7-9 to TRBJ1-3; D ambiguous. The V end lost 5 bases, the J end lost 3 bases, and 8 bases lay between the germline ends. Germline CDR1 and CDR2: SEHNR and FQNEAQ (reference sequence). The CDR3 extends over 13 amino acids. The CDR3 region has the DNA TGTGCCAGCAGCCCACCAGGTGGAAACACCATATATTTT. This sequence encodes CASSPPGGNTIYF.

This clonotype showed up just a few times. The chain links TRBV6-5 to TRBJ2-1, with D possibly matching TRBD2 (5 bases). Germline assignment: CDR1 MNHEY and CDR2 SVGAGI. Trimming removed 5 bases at V and 7 bases at J, with 21 bases between. The CDR3 consists of 16 residues. The CDR3 is CASSLYTGLGGNEQFF. CDR3 sequence (DNA): TGTGCCAGCAGTCTTTATACCGGCCTCGGCGGGAATGAGCAGTTCTTC.

The V and J genes are TRBV7-9 and TRBJ2-6; the D call may be TRBD1 or TRBD2 (6 bases each). This CDR3 comprises 16 residues. CDR1 is SEHNR, CDR2 FQNEAQ, per germline (reference sequence). The V gene lost 4 bases and the J gene lost 0 bases, with 10 bases spanning the gap. The CDR3 DNA is TGTGCCAGCAGCTCCGGGGGCAACTCTGGGGCCAACGTCCTGACTTTC. Amino acid sequence: CASSSGGNSGANVLTF.

CDR3 loop: CASRIIQGGSNQPQHF. The CDR3 nucleotides read TGTGCCAGCAGGATTATACAGGGGGGGAGCAATCAGCCCCAGCATTTT. The chain carries TRBV28 and TRBJ1-5; the match to TRBD1 covers 8 bases. The CDR3 loop spans 16 amino acids. Germline-derived CDR1 and CDR2 are MDHEN and SYDVKM. The V gene end was trimmed by 6 bases and the J gene end by 1 base; junction bases not matched to a gene: 8.